This T cell receptor beta chain was retrieved from a study of blood T cell repertoires in COVID-19. The wider study: Some COVID-19 samples were acute and others convalescent; all came from the United States, Italy and Spain. T cells, B-cell-depleted T cells, or PBMCs supplied cDNA or gDNA.

Assay used: immunoSEQ multiplex PCR; TCRdb lists only in-frame clones, some missing. The sample consists of about 160,000 clones, roughly 84% of them appearing once. V lost 5 bases and J 0 bases, leaving 23 bases between the germline ends. The length of the CDR3 is 19 residues. Germline V gene data show CDR1 as SEHNR and CDR2 as FQNEAQ (reference sequence). Sequences were obtained from peripheral blood. This receptor was identified in a woman of 80 years or more with active or convalescent COVID-19. The J gene is TRBJ1-3, the V gene TRBV7-9; D is unresolved. The chain's CDR3 is CASSPRKTLGSSSGNTIYF. The CDR3 DNA is TGTGCCAGCAGCCCTCGAAAAACCCTCGGGAGCAGCTCTGGAAACACCATATATTTT. Based on the CDR3 plus reference TRBV7-9 and TRBJ1-3, the full variable domain is DTGVSQNPRHKITKRGQNVTFRCDPISEHNRLYWYRQTLGQGPEFLTYFQNEAQLEKSRLLSDRFSAERPKGSFSTLEIQRTEQGDSAMYLCASSPRKTLGSSSGNTIYFGEGSWLTVV.